A single sample is the source of the 26 T cell receptor beta chains below, sequenced in a study of naive and memory T cell subsets. The beta constant-region primer was an equimolar mix of two oligonucleotides covering TRBC1 and TRBC2. TCRdb used MiXCR to reprocess the UMI-ligation and nested PCR reads, holding one entry per CDR3 protein. The repertoire holds almost 5,500 distinct CDR3 sequences, with 6.5% to 9% as singletons. Sequenced material: effector memory CD8+ T cells from blood. The sample's subset: effector memory, CD45RA- CD27-. Receptors were obtained from a human donor in good health.

The V and J genes are TRBV20-1 and TRBJ1-2; D is perhaps TRBD1 (6 bases). The germline V gene has CDR1 DFQATT and CDR2 SNEGSKA (reference sequence). CDR3 length: 17 residues. Trimming left V 3 bases short and J 3 bases short, with 23 bases between. CDR3 loop: CSARVGLRTDRHYGYTF. DNA of the CDR3: TGCAGTGCTAGGGTAGGGTTACGGACAGACAGACACTATGGCTACACCTTC.

This clonotype has at least ten counts. This chain connects TRBV20-1 to TRBJ2-2; TRBD2 aligns across 7 bases. This CDR3 comprises 18 residues. The junction had 13 bases not matched to a gene; V was cut back by 0 bases and J by 3 bases. Germline V lookup: CDR1 DFQATT, CDR2 SNEGSKA (reference sequence). The CDR3: CSARDSVFGGGDTGELFF. CDR3 nucleotides: TGCAGTGCTAGAGATTCTGTGTTCGGGGGAGGGGACACCGGGGAGCTGTTTTTT.

This clonotype was seen repeatedly, ten times or more. The V gene is TRBV9, the J gene TRBJ1-2, with D possibly being TRBD1 (5 bases). CDR3 size: 16 residues. In germline, CDR1 is SGDLS, CDR2 YYNGEE. Trimming cost V 3 bases and J 2 bases, with 17 bases left between them. CDR3 DNA: TGTGCCAGCAGCGAGAGGGGCAACTCCAACAACTATGGCTACACCTTC. This translates into CASSERGNSNNYGYTF.

This clonotype was seen at least ten times. CDR3 amino acids: CASSLTENTEAFF. The CDR3 region has the DNA TGTGCCAGCAGCCTAACAGAGAACACTGAAGCTTTCTTT. This chain connects TRBV12-3 or TRBV12-4 to TRBJ1-1, with unresolved D. The CDR3 runs to 13 residues. V was cut by 6 bases and J by 1 base, with 9 bases left in between.

This clonotype was counted only a few times. The chain couples TRBV29-1 to TRBJ2-7; the match to TRBD1 covers 10 bases. This CDR3 region has 14 residues. The germline V gene has CDR1 SQVTM and CDR2 ANQGSEA. J was trimmed by 3 bases and V by 6 bases; bases with no gene match: 8. The CDR3 loop is CSVVTGGDFYEQYF. DNA for the CDR3: TGCAGCGTGGTGACAGGGGGCGATTTCTACGAGCAGTACTTC.

The sample holds many counts of this clonotype. This chain connects TRBV4-3 to TRBJ2-1; TRBD1 matches 7 bases. CDR1 is LGHNA, CDR2 YSLEER, per germline. Germline trimming cut 1 base from V and 6 bases from J; bases unmatched to any gene: 3. This CDR3 contains 14 residues. This chain's CDR3 is CASSQGAGGNEQFF. CDR3 bases: TGCGCCAGCAGCCAAGGGGCAGGGGGCAATGAGCAGTTCTTC.

This clonotype was found many times. CDR3 sequence: CASGRDSYEQYF. DNA for the CDR3: TGTGCCAGCGGCCGGGACAGCTACGAGCAGTACTTC. This sequence joins TRBV28 and TRBJ2-7; 7 bases match TRBD1. This CDR3 comprises 12 residues. Germline V lookup: CDR1 MDHEN, CDR2 SYDVKM. V lost 8 bases and J lost 3; bases outside the gene matches: 4.

This clonotype was observed a few times. V and J are TRBV6-2 or TRBV6-3 and TRBJ1-6; TRBD1 agrees at 11 bases. The germline gives CDR1 MNHEY, CDR2 SVGEGT. This CDR3 has 14 residues. With 2 bases clipped from V and 9 bases from J, the junction kept 0 bases outside the gene matches. The CDR3: CASSYGQGASPLHF. CDR3 in DNA: TGTGCCAGCAGTTACGGACAGGGGGCTTCACCCCTCCACTTT.

In its sample, this clonotype was seen many times. This chain links TRBV29-1 with TRBJ1-6; D possibly corresponds to TRBD1 (5 bases). Germline CDR1 reads SQVTM; CDR2 reads ANQGSEA. The CDR3 consists of 14 residues. The germline V and J ends were trimmed by 4 bases and 9 bases, with 16 bases remaining between them. This chain's CDR3 is CSVGGGGESSPLHF. In DNA, the CDR3 is TGCAGCGTTGGTGGGGGTGGAGAAAGTTCACCCCTCCACTTT.

V and J are TRBV6-4 and TRBJ2-1; 7 bases align to TRBD1. With 3 bases clipped from V and 8 bases from J, the junction kept 7 bases outside the gene matches. The germline CDR1 and CDR2 sequences are MRHNA and SNTAGT. CDR3 length: 14 amino acids. CDR3 sequence: CASSETTGSYEQFF. CDR3 bases: TGTGCCAGCAGTGAAACGACAGGGTCCTATGAGCAGTTCTTC.

The sample holds many counts of this clonotype. This chain joins TRBV7-2 and TRBJ1-3, with no clear D. Germline assignment: CDR1 SGHTA and CDR2 FQGNSA. CDR3 length: 17 residues. V lost 1 base to trimming and J lost 4 bases, with 17 bases between them. CDR3: CASSLEIGLSLGNTIYF. Written as DNA, the CDR3 is TGTGCCAGCAGCTTAGAGATCGGACTGTCTCTGGGAAACACCATATATTTT.

This clonotype was seen repeatedly, ten times or more. The V call is TRBV20-1, the J call TRBJ1-1; D gene uncertain. Germline lookup yields CDR1 DFQATT and CDR2 SNEGSKA (reference sequence). Trimming left V 3 bases short and J 1 base short, with 12 bases between. The CDR3 length is 14 residues. CDR3 residues: CSARFETSNTEAFF. The DNA of the CDR3 is TGCAGTGCTAGGTTTGAGACGTCGAACACTGAAGCTTTCTTT.

Ten or more counts support this clonotype. This rearrangement joins TRBV12-3 or TRBV12-4 to TRBJ2-7; 9 positions match TRBD2. This CDR3 is built from 14 residues. V shed 3 bases, J shed 7 bases, and the junction held 7 bases outside the gene matches. The CDR3 loop is CASSFSGSLGEQYF. The CDR3 DNA follows: TGTGCCAGCAGTTTTAGCGGGAGCTTGGGGGAGCAGTACTTC.

The rearrangement joins TRBV3-1 to TRBJ2-2; D may be TRBD2 (5 bases). CDR1 LGHDT and CDR2 YNNKEL come from the germline V gene (reference sequence). V lost 0 bases and J 2 bases, leaving 13 bases between the germline ends. The CDR3 spans 17 residues. The CDR3 bases are TGTGCCAGCAGCCAAGATCCGGGATATAGCAACACCGGGGAGCTGTTTTTT. It is translated as CASSQDPGYSNTGELFF. The full variable domain, its missing parts supplied by reference TRBV3-1 and TRBJ2-2, is DTAVSQTPKYLVTQMGNDKSIKCEQNLGHDTMYWYKQDSKKFLKIMFSYNNKELIINETVPNRFSPKSPDKAHLNLHINSLELGDSAVYFCASSQDPGYSNTGELFFGEGSRLTVL.

By share, this clonotype counts as large (0.1 to 1%). The chain couples TRBV24-1 to TRBJ1-3; no clear D gene. Germline V CDR1 and CDR2: KGHDR, SFDVKD. V was trimmed by 5 bases and J by 0 bases, leaving 7 bases between them. The CDR3 is 14 residues long. For the CDR3, the DNA is TGTGCCACCAGTGCTGGGAGCTCTGGAAACACCATATATTTT. Encoded protein: CATSAGSSGNTIYF.

The chain recombines TRBV11-2 with TRBJ2-7; 11 nucleotides align to TRBD2. The germline V gene encodes CDR1 SGHAT and CDR2 FQNNGV. The CDR3 contains 16 residues. Trimming took 5 bases from V and 0 from J; bases not matched to a gene: 6. The CDR3 is CASSPLTSGSSYEQYF. The CDR3 DNA follows: TGTGCCAGCAGCCCTTTAACTAGCGGGAGCTCCTACGAGCAGTACTTC.

This clonotype is labeled medium-sized. J is TRBJ1-1 and V is TRBV14, with 7 positions matching TRBD1. The germline CDR1 and CDR2 sequences are SGHDN and FVKESK. Losses at the gene ends were 1 base for V and 8 bases for J; bases not matched to a gene: 4. The CDR3 is 13 amino acids. CDR3 sequence: CASSQGQGIEAFF. The CDR3 DNA reads as TGTGCCAGCAGCCAAGGACAGGGTATAGAAGCTTTCTTT.

The chain joins TRBV20-1 to TRBJ2-5; possible D gene TRBD1, 6 bases. Germline V lookup: CDR1 DFQATT, CDR2 SNEGSKA (reference sequence). The CDR3 consists of 17 residues. V was pared by 1 base and J by 2 bases, with 20 bases between. The CDR3: CSARGLTMGHSQETQYF. CDR3 in DNA: TGCAGTGCTAGAGGGCTTACAATGGGACACTCACAAGAGACCCAGTACTTC.

This clonotype was recorded at least ten times. This sequence joins TRBV4-2 and TRBJ2-7; D uncertain. Trimming took off 2 bases at V and 0 bases at J, with 11 bases between the two ends. Germline V gene data show CDR1 as LGHNA and CDR2 as YNFKEQ. The CDR3 has 15 residues. In DNA, the CDR3 is TGTGCCAGCAGCCAACAAATCGAGAGCTCCTACGAGCAGTACTTC. This encodes CASSQQIESSYEQYF.

This chain connects TRBV27 to TRBJ2-5; 8 bases fit TRBD2. The V gene's germline CDR1 is MNHEY and CDR2 SMNVEV (reference sequence). This CDR3 region has 15 residues. V lost 3 bases to trimming and J lost 5 bases; unmatched junction nucleotides: 8. The CDR3, as DNA: TGTGCCAGCAGTTTCTCCGGGACTAGTCCCGAGACCCAGTACTTC. It is translated as CASSFSGTSPETQYF.

This clonotype has only a few counts. This chain connects TRBV20-1 to TRBJ2-2; 8 bases agree with TRBD1. Per the germline V gene, CDR1 is DFQATT and CDR2 is SNEGSKA (reference sequence). After removal of 3 bases from V and 6 bases from J, the junction contained 9 bases not matched to a gene. The CDR3 sequence is 15 residues long. The CDR3 nucleotides are TGCAGTGCTAGGATCAGGGGGCAAGACGCCGGGGAGCTGTTTTTT. Translation: CSARIRGQDAGELFF.

This chain joins TRBV4-3 and TRBJ2-6; unclear D gene. The CDR3 is made up of 16 amino acids. The germline CDR1 and CDR2 sequences are LGHNA and YSLEER. The V end was cut by 0 bases, the J end by 0 bases, with 6 bases between. The CDR3 loop is CASSQDRNSGANVLTF. DNA of the CDR3: TGCGCCAGCAGCCAAGATAGGAACTCTGGGGCCAACGTCCTGACTTTC.

This clonotype was counted at least ten times. The chain recombines TRBV20-1 with TRBJ2-5; a possible D gene is TRBD2 (7 bases). This CDR3 is 14 amino acids long. CDR1 is DFQATT, CDR2 SNEGSKA, per germline (reference sequence). The ends were cut back, 3 bases at V and 1 base at J, with 12 bases in the middle. CDR3 DNA sequence: TGCAGTGCTAGGGAGGGGGGGGGCCAAGAGACCCAGTACTTC. Protein sequence: CSAREGGGQETQYF.

This clonotype has ten or more counts. The chain couples TRBV4-3 to TRBJ2-7; 7 bases are a match to TRBD1. CDR1 LGHNA and CDR2 YSLEER come from the germline V gene. V shed 4 bases and J 0 bases; nucleotides not matched to a gene: 6. The length of the CDR3 is 15 residues. The CDR3 here is CASSPQRTGSYEQYF. The CDR3 DNA is TGCGCCAGCAGCCCCCAGAGGACAGGCTCCTACGAGCAGTACTTC.

The V gene is TRBV6-4, the J gene TRBJ2-1; 12 bases are a match to TRBD2. V lost 0 bases and J lost 10; bases outside the gene matches: 10. CDR3 size: 17 residues. CDR1 and CDR2 from the germline V gene are MRHNA and SNTAGT. CDR3 in amino acids: CASSDSSPSGGAGEQFF. The CDR3 bases are TGTGCCAGCAGTGACTCGAGTCCTAGCGGGGGGGCAGGGGAGCAGTTCTTC.

This clonotype has only a few counts. J is TRBJ2-5 and V is TRBV7-9, with 9 bases fitting TRBD2. Germline assignment: CDR1 SEHNR and CDR2 FQNEAQ (reference sequence). The CDR3 runs 15 residues. V trimming: 1 base; J trimming: 4 bases; junction bases outside the gene matches: 4. CDR3 sequence (DNA): TGTGCCAGCAGCTTAGTAGCGGGAGACTCAGAGACCCAGTACTTC. It codes for CASSLVAGDSETQYF.